Listed below are T cell receptor beta chains from one sample, sequenced in a study of cytomegalovirus exposure and HLA in healthy donors. Clones were sequenced by immunoSEQ multiplex PCR, and TCRdb holds only the in-frame ones, with some missing. The data hold roughly 170,000 clones, with approximately 80% observed a single time. The sample comprised PBMCs. Receptors originate from a female donor in good health and CMV-seronegative. Both conserved end residues are part of each CDR3. A D gene is named only where the DNA matches it firmly. Clone size is stated in some rows and not others, as once, few, many or a class when expanded.

>.|TRBV5-6|TRBJ2-1|TRBD2
TGTGCCAGCAGCGCCACCTCTCTAGCGGAACGCTACAATGAGCAGTTCTTC
CASSATSLAERYNEQFF
>.|TRBV2|TRBJ1-5|TRBD1
TGTGCCAGCAAAGAACAGGGGGTGAGCAATCAGCCCCAGCATTTT
CASKEQGVSNQPQHF
>.|TRBV6-5|TRBJ1-2|.
TGTGCCAGCAGCCGACTACTAGAGAGTCCCCAGGGCTACACCTTC
CASSRLLESPQGYTF
>.|TRBV4-3|TRBJ2-5|TRBD2
TGCGCCAGCAGCCAAAACGCGGGGGGAAAAGAGACCCAGTACTTC
CASSQNAGGKETQYF
>.|TRBV28|TRBJ1-2|.
TGTGCCAGCAGTTTAGATGAGGTCGGGAGGGACTTC
CASSLDEVGRDF
>.|TRBV19|TRBJ1-2|TRBD1
TGTGCCAGTAGGCTGACAGGGGACTATGGCTACACCTTC
CASRLTGDYGYTF
>.|TRBV6-5|TRBJ1-2|.
TGTGCCAGCAGTTACGGAGAGGTTTATGGCTACACCTTC
CASSYGEVYGYTF
>once|TRBV27|TRBJ2-7|TRBD1
TGTGCCAGCAGCTGGAGGACAGGAAGGTACGAGCAGTACTTC
CASSWRTGRYEQYF
>.|TRBV7-9|TRBJ2-7|TRBD1
TGTGCCAGCAGCTTTGGGACAGGGCCCTACGAGCAGTACTTC
CASSFGTGPYEQYF
>.|TRBV27|TRBJ2-5|TRBD1
TGTGCCAGCAGTTCCTTGACAGGGGGCAAAGAGACCCAGTACTTC
CASSSLTGGKETQYF
>.|TRBV5-1|TRBJ2-4|TRBD2
TGCGCCAGCAGCTTGGAGCGCGGGGGGGTACAGTACTTC
CASSLERGGVQYF
>.|TRBV11-3|TRBJ2-5|TRBD2
TGTGCCAGCAGCCCCCTCGTTAGCGGGGAGACCCAGTACTTC
CASSPLVSGETQYF
>.|TRBV5-6|TRBJ2-7|TRBD1
TGTGCCAGCAGCGGGGGACAGGGGGCGTACGAGCAGTACTTC
CASSGGQGAYEQYF
>.|TRBV4-1|TRBJ1-6|TRBD1
TGCGCCAGCAGCCGGCTCGGGACAGGTCGTTGGTCACCCCTCCACTTT
CASSRLGTGRWSPLHF
>.|TRBV9|TRBJ2-2|.
TGTGCCAGCAGCCTCGGGCTCGGGGTCGGTAGCACCGGGGAGCTGTTTTTT
CASSLGLGVGSTGELFF
>.|TRBV5-4|TRBJ2-3|TRBD1
TGTGCCAGCAGCCCGGACAGGGCTAACACAGATACGCAGTATTTT
CASSPDRANTDTQYF
>.|TRBV4-3|TRBJ2-1|TRBD2
TGCGCCAGCAGCACGTTTAGCGGGGTCCACAATGAGCAGTTCTTC
CASSTFSGVHNEQFF
>.|TRBV7-2|TRBJ2-7|TRBD2
TGTGCCAGCAGCTTAGCGATCCCTAGCGGGATCCATCCCTACGAGCAGTACTTC
CASSLAIPSGIHPYEQYF
>.|TRBV5-6|TRBJ2-7|.
TGTGCCAGCAGCTTGTGGCCGAACATCTACGAGCAGTACTTC
CASSLWPNIYEQYF
>.|TRBV28|TRBJ2-7|.
TGTGCCAGCAGTTGGGGCCGGGGGCTAGCGGATTACCCCTACGAGCAGTACTTC
CASSWGRGLADYPYEQYF
>once|TRBV4-2|TRBJ2-7|TRBD2
TGTGCCAGCAGCCAAGAGGGGGATTGGGGAGGGTACGAGCAGTACTTC
CASSQEGDWGGYEQYF
>.|TRBV6-4|TRBJ1-1|.
TGTGCCACCCAATCCAGCGCTGTCAACATGAACACTGAAGCTTTCTTT
CATQSSAVNMNTEAFF
>few|TRBV5-1|TRBJ2-2|TRBD2
TGCGCCAGCAGCCACCTAGCGGGGACAACGATCGGGGAGCTGTTTTTT
CASSHLAGTTIGELFF
>few|TRBV7-9|TRBJ1-6|TRBD1
TGTGCCAGCAGCACCCAGGGACAGTCTTATTCACCCCTCCACTTT
CASSTQGQSYSPLHF
>.|TRBV5-1|TRBJ2-1|TRBD1
TGCGCCAGCAGCTTGGAACAGGGGGTCAATGAGCAGTTCTTC
CASSLEQGVNEQFF
>.|TRBV10-3|TRBJ2-4|.
TGTGCCATCAGAGCTTCAGGGGAGGGGAACATTCAGTACTTC
CAIRASGEGNIQYF
>.|TRBV2|TRBJ2-3|.
TGTGCCAGCAGTGTTCGGGATACGCAGTATTTT
CASSVRDTQYF
>.|TRBV19|TRBJ1-1|.
TGTGCCAGTACCCCGGGTGAAGGAGGGAACACTGAAGCTTTCTTT
CASTPGEGGNTEAFF
>.|TRBV9|TRBJ1-3|TRBD1
TGTGCCAGCAGCGTAGTGGGGACAGGGGGCACCATATATTTT
CASSVVGTGGTIYF
>.|TRBV4-2|TRBJ1-3|.
TGTGCCAGCAGCCAAGAATCGGGCAGGGGAATGCTTGGAAACACCATATATTTT
CASSQESGRGMLGNTIYF
>few|TRBV5-4|TRBJ1-2|TRBD1
TGTGCCAGCAGCCCGACCAGGGGGCTCGGCTATGGCTACACCTTC
CASSPTRGLGYGYTF
>.|TRBV4-2|TRBJ2-3|.
TGTGCCAGCAGCCAAGACTGGGGTGGACTGAGCACAGATACGCAGTATTTT
CASSQDWGGLSTDTQYF
>.|TRBV7-9|TRBJ2-7|TRBD2
TGTGCCAGCAGCTTAAGAATGGGACTAGCATTCGAGCAGTACTTC
CASSLRMGLAFEQYF
>.|TRBV5-1|TRBJ1-2|TRBD1
TGCGCCAGCAGCTTGGCAAGGGACAGAGCCAACTATGGCTACACCTTC
CASSLARDRANYGYTF
>once|TRBV5-1|TRBJ2-4|.
TGCGCCAGCAGCTTGGGCGACAGTAAAAACATTCAGTACTTC
CASSLGDSKNIQYF
>.|TRBV7-2|TRBJ1-5|TRBD1
TGTGCCAGCAGCCTCCTTCCGGACAGGTTCAATCAGCCCCAGCATTTT
CASSLLPDRFNQPQHF
>.|TRBV5-1|TRBJ2-3|TRBD2
TGCGCCAGCAGCTTACAAGGACTAGCGGGGGGGCAGACAGATACGCAGTATTTT
CASSLQGLAGGQTDTQYF
>.|TRBV2|TRBJ2-5|.
TGTGCCAGCAGTCAGAACCAGGAGACCCAGTACTTC
CASSQNQETQYF
>.|TRBV9|TRBJ2-5|TRBD1
TGTGCCAGCAGCGGGGGACAGACCCAAGAGACCCAGTACTTC
CASSGGQTQETQYF
>few|TRBV28|TRBJ2-7|.
TGTGGGACGGGGAATTCTATCGCCTACGAGCAGTACTTC
CGTGNSIAYEQYF
>few|TRBV29-1|TRBJ2-3|TRBD2
TGCAGCGCCTCTAGCGGAAGTAATGCAGATACGCAGTATTTT
CSASSGSNADTQYF
>.|TRBV18|TRBJ2-7|TRBD1
TGTGCCAGCTCAAGGGACAGCTCATACGAGCAGTACTTC
CASSRDSSYEQYF
>.|TRBV4-1|TRBJ2-3|TRBD2
TGCGCCAGCAGCCAAGGGGAACTAGCGGGGGCGGATACGCAGTATTTT
CASSQGELAGADTQYF
>.|TRBV7-7|TRBJ2-7|.
TGTGCCAGCAGCGCCTATCCGGGGAACTCCTACGAGCAGTACTTC
CASSAYPGNSYEQYF
>.|TRBV10-2|TRBJ2-3|.
TGCGCCAGCAGTGGCCGGGATCAAGCCACCCCAGATACGCAGTATTTT
CASSGRDQATPDTQYF
>.|TRBV5-1|TRBJ2-2|.
TGCGCCAGCAGCTTGTCCGCGGGCGCCGCCGGGGAGCTGTTTTTT
CASSLSAGAAGELFF
>once|TRBV5-1|TRBJ2-1|TRBD1
TGCGCCAGCAGCGCCGGACAGGGGGCAAATGAGCAGTTCTTC
CASSAGQGANEQFF
>.|TRBV5-6|TRBJ1-2|.
TGTGCCAGCAGCTACTTTGATGGCTACACCTTC
CASSYFDGYTF
>.|TRBV19|TRBJ2-7|.
TGTGCCAGTAGTAGGTTAGGAGCCTACGAGCAGTACTTC
CASSRLGAYEQYF
>once|TRBV27|TRBJ2-5|TRBD2
TGTGCCAGCTCACGGGGGGAACGGGAGACCCAGTACTTC
CASSRGERETQYF
>.|TRBV5-1|TRBJ2-1|TRBD1
TGCGCCAGTCACAGGGGTATAGACAATGAGCAGTTCTTC
CASHRGIDNEQFF
>.|TRBV27|TRBJ2-7|.
TGTGCCAGCAGTTTAAGGGTGGGAGGACTAGAGCAGTACTTC
CASSLRVGGLEQYF
>.|TRBV6-5|TRBJ2-2|TRBD1
TGTGCCAGCAAGGCCGGGACAGGGTCCACCGGGGAGCTGTTTTTT
CASKAGTGSTGELFF
>.|TRBV5-1|TRBJ1-1|.
TGCGCCAGCAGCTTGGATTGGGGGGGCCCTGAAGCTTTCTTT
CASSLDWGGPEAFF
>.|TRBV11-1|TRBJ1-1|.
TGTGCCAGCAGCTCGGAAGGGGCCAGGAACACTGAAGCTTTCTTT
CASSSEGARNTEAFF